The 3 T cell receptor beta chains reported below all come from one sample, sequenced in a study of blood T cell repertoires in COVID-19. Repertoires were generated with immunoSEQ multiplex PCR, while TCRdb's copy carries only in-frame clones and drops some. The sample has around 260,000 clones, approximately 85% seen once. Sequenced input: peripheral blood. The receptor set was obtained from a human donor in a cohort sampled during active COVID-19.

The genes are TRBV11-2 and TRBJ2-7, with 8 bases identical to TRBD1. Per the germline V gene, CDR1 is SGHAT and CDR2 is FQNNGV. The junction had 10 bases not matched to a gene; V was cut back by 0 bases and J by 9 bases. There are 15 residues in the CDR3. CDR3 nucleotide sequence: TGTGCCAGCAGCTTAGATGGTCCGGCAGGGGGCACGCAGTACTTC. This codes for CASSLDGPAGGTQYF.

This chain links TRBV25-1 with TRBJ2-7; D gene uncertain. V lost 3 bases and J lost 2, with 5 bases in between. The CDR3 spans 12 residues. CDR1 and CDR2 from the germline V gene are MGHDK and SYGVNS. The CDR3 region is CASSDSPYEQYF. The CDR3 DNA sequence: TGTGCCAGCAGTGACTCTCCCTACGAGCAGTACTTC.

The chain has TRBV7-2 and TRBJ2-7; weak D call: TRBD1 (5 bases). The V end was cut by 1 base, the J end by 3 bases, with 10 bases between. The CDR3 is made up of 14 amino acids. The germline CDR1 and CDR2 sequences are SGHTA and FQGNSA. CDR3 in amino acids: CASSLEGHDYEQYF. The CDR3 DNA sequence: TGTGCCAGCAGCTTAGAAGGACACGACTACGAGCAGTACTTC.